Listed below are T cell receptor beta chains from one sample, sequenced in a study of long-term antiretroviral therapy in people with HIV. Using immunoSEQ multiplex PCR, the repertoire was profiled, and TCRdb retains in-frame clones only, with some absent. The data contain roughly 24,000 clones, more than 75% of them singletons. This specimen was unsorted PBMCs, taken about 5 years after starting antiretroviral therapy. The receptors were gathered from a man aged 40-49 years with HIV. The CDR3 runs from the conserved cysteine through the conserved F or W. A D gene is named only where the DNA matches it firmly. Clone size is given for some rows only: seen once, a few or many times, or a class if the clone is expanded.

j_call v_call clone_size d_call cdr3_aa cdr3_nt
TRBJ2-3 TRBV19 few TRBD1 CASTARDRAPDTQYF TGTGCCAGTACCGCCCGGGACAGGGCCCCAGATACGCAGTATTTT
TRBJ1-3 TRBV5-4 - - CASSWDGGQPGNTIYF TGTGCCAGCAGCTGGGACGGAGGCCAACCAGGAAACACCATATATTTT
TRBJ2-3 TRBV14 - TRBD2 CASSQDIREGDDTQYF TGTGCCAGCAGCCAAGATATTCGGGAGGGCGACGATACGCAGTATTTT
TRBJ2-3 TRBV27 - TRBD2 CASSYASGVRDTQYF TGTGCCAGCAGTTATGCTAGCGGGGTTAGGGATACGCAGTATTTT
TRBJ2-4 TRBV7-7 - - CASSPFIRVTRVVAKNIQYF TGTGCCAGCAGCCCATTCATCCGGGTGACGAGGGTTGTAGCCAAAAACATTCAGTACTTC
TRBJ2-7 TRBV9 - - CASSPLQGAYEQYF TGTGCCAGCAGCCCCTTGCAGGGAGCCTACGAGCAGTACTTC
TRBJ1-6 TRBV6-5 - - CASMRGPNSPLHF TGTGCCAGCATGCGGGGCCCGAATTCACCCCTCCACTTT
TRBJ2-1 TRBV27 once TRBD2 CASSLGTNPNEQFF TGTGCCAGCAGTCTAGGGACTAACCCCAATGAGCAGTTCTTC
TRBJ2-7 TRBV7-9 - - CASTYPDGGSYEQYF TGTGCCAGCACCTACCCGGATGGGGGCTCCTACGAGCAGTACTTC
TRBJ2-7 TRBV7-2 once TRBD1 CASSPQTGSGYEQYF TGTGCCAGCAGCCCGCAGACAGGGTCTGGCTACGAGCAGTACTTC
TRBJ2-2 TRBV11-2 - - CASSTRGNTGELFF TGTGCCAGCAGCACCCGGGGGAACACCGGGGAGCTGTTTTTT
TRBJ1-2 TRBV5-6 - - CASSSDRRNYGYTF TGTGCCAGCAGCTCCGACAGGCGAAACTATGGCTACACCTTC
TRBJ1-5 TRBV28 few TRBD1 CASSFGQGAINQPQHF TGTGCCAGCAGTTTTGGACAGGGGGCCATTAATCAGCCCCAGCATTTT
TRBJ2-1 TRBV7-8 once TRBD1 CASSFDRDRPYNEQFF TGTGCCAGCAGCTTTGACCGGGACAGGCCATACAATGAGCAGTTCTTC
TRBJ2-3 TRBV7-9 - - CASSFEGEYTDTQYF TGTGCCAGCAGCTTTGAAGGGGAATACACAGATACGCAGTATTTT
TRBJ1-1 TRBV7-2 once TRBD1 CASSPDRGEQMNTEAFF TGTGCCAGCAGTCCAGACAGGGGAGAGCAAATGAACACTGAAGCTTTCTTT
TRBJ1-3 TRBV6-5 - - CASSYGGESGNTIYF TGTGCCAGCAGTTACGGCGGTGAATCTGGAAACACCATATATTTT
TRBJ2-7 TRBV9 - TRBD1 CASSVGTGNDEQYF TGTGCCAGCAGCGTTGGGACAGGGAATGACGAGCAGTACTTC
TRBJ2-3 TRBV7-9 - TRBD2 CASSASGRTDTQYF TGTGCCAGCTCTGCTAGCGGGAGAACAGATACGCAGTATTTT
TRBJ2-1 TRBV4-1 - TRBD2 CASSQIASGGYNEQFF TGCGCCAGCAGCCAAATAGCTAGCGGGGGATACAATGAGCAGTTCTTC
TRBJ2-4 TRBV29-1 - - CSVEGGNGAKNIQYF TGCAGCGTTGAAGGGGGCAATGGAGCCAAAAACATTCAGTACTTC
TRBJ1-2 TRBV28 once - CASSPQGIVGDGYTF TGTGCCAGCAGTCCCCAGGGGATTGTGGGAGATGGCTACACCTTC
TRBJ2-5 TRBV5-1 - - CASSYRDWQETQYF TGCGCCAGCAGCTACCGGGACTGGCAAGAGACCCAGTACTTC